This T cell receptor (beta chain) is from a study of T cell responses to AZD1222 COVID-19 vaccine. Overall study results and limits: Repertoires in all cases were sampled only once the peak T cell response had passed. Reportedly, close to half of spike-specific TCRs are directed against unmutated variant regions.

Measured with immunoSEQ multiplex PCR; TCRdb has only the in-frame clones, and not every one. The repertoire holds about 120,000 clones, with about 85% as singletons. As concerns this clone: The target antigen is unknown.

This TCR was recovered from an adult who received the AZD1222 COVID-19 vaccine. The sample here was peripheral blood, taken 28 days after the second AZD1222 dose.

CDR3 sequence (DNA): TGTGCCAGCAGTGAGGGGCAGGCCCTTGAAAAACTGTTTTTT. Protein product: CASSEGQALEKLFF. The rearrangement uses TRBV2 and TRBJ1-4; perhaps TRBD1 as D (5 bases). The CDR3 spans 14 residues. Looked up from germline, CDR1 is SNHLY and CDR2 is FYNNEI. The germline V and J ends were trimmed by 3 bases and 7 bases, with 12 bases remaining between them.